The entry below gives a single T cell receptor beta chain sequence along with its context. J lost 3 bases, V lost 6 bases, and 5 bases had no gene match. The CDR3 is made up of 14 amino acids. Germline assignment: CDR1 SGHRS and CDR2 YFSETQ. The sample originates from a study of shared clonotypes between healthy human individuals. TCRdb keeps only in-frame clones here, not all; method: immunoSEQ multiplex PCR. Of about 2,500,000 clones listed, approximately 92% are singletons. The source is a man between 18 and 35 years old in good health. The material sequenced was naive CD4+ T cells sorted from blood. Subset denoted: CD45RA+ positively selected. This sequence joins TRBV5-1 and TRBJ2-2; TRBD2 agrees at 7 bases. The CDR3 is CASTHTSDTGELFF. The CDR3 coding sequence is TGCGCCAGCACCCATACTAGCGACACCGGGGAGCTGTTTTTT. The complete variable domain, with remaining parts taken from reference TRBV5-1 and TRBJ2-2, reads KAGVTQTPRYLIKTRGQQVTLSCSPISGHRSVSWYQQTPGQGLQFLFEYFSETQRNKGNFPGRFSGRQFSNSRSEMNVSTLELGDSALYLCASTHTSDTGELFFGEGSRLTVL.